The rows below give T cell receptor beta chains drawn from one sample of a study of CD8+ T cells in alopecia areata. Generated by immunoSEQ multiplex PCR, the TCRdb table keeps only in-frame clones and is missing some. Here the sample spans 95,000 to 100,000 clones, under 70% being singletons. The specimen comprised CD8+ T cells sorted from blood, sampled at week 4, from a patient treated with tofacitinib. The origin of the receptors is a human donor with alopecia areata. The CDR3 runs from the conserved cysteine through the conserved F or W. D genes are given only for firm matches. Only some rows state a clone size, as once, few, many or a class for expanded clones.

abundance	j_gene	v_gene	d_gene	len	CDR3aa	CDR3nt
few	TRBJ2-2	TRBV11-2	TRBD2	16	CASSQLAGLNTGELFF	TGTGCCAGCAGCCAACTAGCGGGGCTTAACACCGGGGAGCTGTTTTTT
medium-sized	TRBJ2-7	TRBV19	NA	17	CASSIDTASIGTYEQYF	TGTGCCAGTAGTATAGATACGGCCTCCATTGGAACCTACGAGCAGTACTTC
few	TRBJ2-7	TRBV5-1	TRBD1	14	CASSLGQGAYEQYF	TGCGCCAGCAGCTTGGGACAGGGGGCCTACGAGCAGTACTTC
NA	TRBJ1-2	TRBV29-1	NA	14	CSVDLAGGGYGYTF	TGCAGCGTTGATTTGGCGGGAGGTGGCTATGGCTACACCTTC
NA	TRBJ2-5	TRBV29-1	TRBD1	13	CSTNRGRLETQYF	TGCAGCACGAACAGGGGGCGCCTGGAGACCCAGTACTTC
few	TRBJ2-7	TRBV29-1	NA	13	CSVAVGKTYEQYF	TGCAGCGTCGCGGTGGGTAAAACCTACGAGCAGTACTTC
few	TRBJ2-6	TRBV6-5	NA	15	CASSYDISGANVLTF	TGTGCCAGCAGTTACGACATTTCTGGGGCCAACGTCCTGACTTTC
few	TRBJ1-4	TRBV7-9	TRBD1	14	CASSQPGQREKLFF	TGTGCCAGCAGCCAGCCGGGACAGCGCGAAAAACTGTTTTTT
few	TRBJ1-1	TRBV4-2	NA	15	CASSQAGQMNTEAFF	TGTGCCAGCAGCCAAGCAGGTCAGATGAACACTGAAGCTTTCTTT
NA	TRBJ2-5	TRBV30	NA	12	CAWTGFGETQYF	TGTGCCTGGACAGGGTTCGGAGAGACCCAGTACTTC
few	TRBJ2-3	TRBV11-2	NA	18	CASSLDQRRGPIGDTQYF	TGTGCCAGCAGCTTAGATCAACGGCGGGGTCCCATCGGAGATACGCAGTATTTT
NA	TRBJ2-7	TRBV30	NA	15	CAWSVRWEYSYEQYF	TGTGCCTGGAGTGTACGCTGGGAATATTCCTACGAGCAGTACTTC
NA	TRBJ1-2	TRBV28	TRBD1	14	CASSYRGSNYGYTF	TGTGCCAGCAGTTACAGGGGGTCTAACTATGGCTACACCTTC
NA	TRBJ2-7	TRBV7-9	NA	13	CASTSSEVYEQYF	TGTGCCAGCACCTCTAGCGAGGTCTACGAGCAGTACTTC
NA	TRBJ1-1	TRBV5-1	NA	13	CASSLWGSGEAFF	TGCGCCAGCAGCTTGTGGGGCAGCGGTGAAGCTTTCTTT
NA	TRBJ1-6	TRBV19	NA	15	CASKWSVSNNSPLHF	TGTGCCAGTAAATGGTCAGTCTCGAATAATTCACCCCTCCACTTT
NA	TRBJ2-7	TRBV27	TRBD2	15	CASSTASSGRDEQYF	TGTGCCAGCAGTACCGCCTCTAGCGGGAGGGACGAGCAGTACTTC
NA	TRBJ1-5	TRBV9	NA	12	CASSNGGQPQHF	TGTGCCAGCAGCAACGGGGGTCAGCCCCAGCATTTT
NA	TRBJ1-1	TRBV4-1	NA	15	CASSQDSVRNTEAFF	TGCGCCAGCAGCCAAGATTCTGTGAGGAACACTGAAGCTTTCTTT
NA	TRBJ2-3	TRBV27	TRBD1	16	CASSFLPGQGTDTQYF	TGTGCCAGCAGTTTCCTACCGGGACAGGGTACAGATACGCAGTATTTT
few	TRBJ2-7	TRBV29-1	TRBD1	18	CSVEKRSKTGTGGYEQYF	TGCAGCGTTGAAAAAAGGAGCAAGACCGGGACAGGGGGCTACGAGCAGTACTTC
once	TRBJ2-2	TRBV7-7	NA	15	CASSMGTGVTGELFF	TGTGCCAGCAGCATGGGGACGGGAGTCACCGGGGAGCTGTTTTTT
few	TRBJ2-3	TRBV27	NA	12	CASSLIGQSQYF	TGTGCCAGCAGTTTAATCGGGCAGTCGCAGTATTTT
once	TRBJ2-7	TRBV5-1	TRBD1	13	CASSFTGGGEQYF	TGCGCCAGCAGCTTCACAGGGGGCGGAGAGCAGTACTTC
NA	TRBJ2-5	TRBV29-1	NA	14	CSVEEGLGLGTQYF	TGCAGCGTTGAAGAGGGCCTAGGCCTTGGGACCCAGTACTTC
NA	TRBJ2-7	TRBV30	NA	12	CAWSAGPYEQYF	TGTGCCTGGAGCGCGGGGCCCTACGAGCAGTACTTC
NA	TRBJ2-7	TRBV5-6	NA	13	CASSGTTVPEQYF	TGTGCCAGCAGCGGAACGACAGTCCCCGAGCAGTACTTC
NA	TRBJ1-2	TRBV7-9	NA	14	CASSLGSLQYGYTF	TGTGCCAGCAGCTTAGGATCTCTCCAATATGGCTACACCTTC
NA	TRBJ2-7	TRBV27	TRBD2	15	CASSPSSGISYEQYF	TGTGCCAGCAGTCCCTCTAGCGGCATTTCCTACGAGCAGTACTTC
NA	TRBJ1-3	TRBV5-1	TRBD1	15	CASSFRTGDGNTIYF	TGCGCCAGCAGCTTCAGGACAGGGGATGGGAACACCATATATTTT
NA	TRBJ1-1	TRBV4-3	NA	15	CASSQEGGYDTEAFF	TGCGCCAGCAGCCAAGAGGGGGGGTACGACACTGAAGCTTTCTTT
NA	TRBJ1-5	TRBV30	NA	14	CAWNPGRGDQPQHF	TGTGCCTGGAATCCGGGGAGGGGGGATCAGCCCCAGCATTTT
NA	TRBJ2-7	TRBV7-2	NA	12	CASSYTDSEQYF	TGTGCCAGCAGCTATACCGACAGCGAGCAGTACTTC
NA	TRBJ1-4	TRBV4-1	NA	18	CASSQAPGEPGPGLKLFF	TGCGCCAGCAGCCAAGCTCCTGGGGAACCGGGACCGGGGTTGAAACTGTTTTTT
NA	TRBJ2-2	TRBV5-1	NA	16	CASRDLLTGNTGELFF	TGCGCCAGCAGAGATCTGCTGACAGGGAACACCGGGGAGCTGTTTTTT
few	TRBJ2-7	TRBV5-4	NA	13	CASSSDGSYEQYF	TGTGCCAGCAGCTCGGACGGGTCCTACGAGCAGTACTTC
NA	TRBJ2-3	TRBV7-2	TRBD1	18	CASSFGPPGTGGLRLQYF	TGTGCCAGCAGCTTCGGTCCGCCCGGGACAGGGGGCCTCCGGTTGCAGTATTTT
NA	TRBJ2-7	TRBV14	NA	14	CASSQDWGAYEQYF	TGTGCCAGCAGCCAAGATTGGGGCGCCTACGAGCAGTACTTC
few	TRBJ2-7	TRBV4-3	NA	15	CASSQDRDWAYEQYF	TGCGCCAGCAGCCAAGATAGGGACTGGGCCTACGAGCAGTACTTC
NA	TRBJ1-1	TRBV25-1	NA	10	CASHRGWAFF	TGTGCCAGTCACCGGGGGTGGGCTTTCTTT
once	TRBJ2-7	TRBV7-6	NA	13	CASSASEALEQYF	TGTGCCAGCAGCGCCAGTGAGGCCCTCGAGCAGTACTTC
NA	TRBJ1-2	TRBV11-2	NA	16	CASSGRTKTGTYGYTF	TGTGCCAGCAGCGGACGTACGAAGACCGGGACCTATGGCTACACCTTC